These 20 T cell receptor beta chains originate from one sample sequenced in a study of blood T cell repertoires in COVID-19. Repertoires were generated with immunoSEQ multiplex PCR, while TCRdb's copy carries only in-frame clones and drops some. The table records tens of thousands of clones, around four fifths of them present only once. Material for sequencing was peripheral blood. The receptors stem from a human donor in a cohort sampled during active COVID-19.

The chain joins TRBV28 to TRBJ2-3, with 9 bases that match TRBD1. Unmatched junction bases numbered 7, after V lost 6 bases and J lost 3 bases. This CDR3 has 15 residues. Germline CDR1 MDHEN, CDR2 SYDVKM. CDR3 bases: TGTGCCAGCAGCTGGGGGACAGGGCTTACAGATACGCAGTATTTT. Its protein is CASSWGTGLTDTQYF.

This chain links TRBV5-4 with TRBJ1-2, with 7 bases that match TRBD1. CDR1 is SGHNT, CDR2 YYREEE, per germline (reference sequence). The CDR3 consists of 14 residues. The V gene end was trimmed by 4 bases and the J gene end by 8 bases; junction bases not matched to a gene: 11. DNA of the CDR3: TGTGCCAGCAGCCATCGGACAGGACTCACCGGCTACACCTTC. Protein: CASSHRTGLTGYTF.

This chain connects TRBV18 to TRBJ1-1, with a weak D call TRBD1 (5 bases). Between the trimmed V and J ends, which lost 4 bases and 5 bases, there was a span of 11 bases. In germline, CDR1 is KGHSH, CDR2 LQKENI. CDR3 length: 13 residues. This chain's CDR3 is CASSLQVETEAFF. CDR3 DNA: TGTGCCAGCTCACTACAGGTGGAGACTGAAGCTTTCTTT.

This chain uses TRBV10-3 with TRBJ2-7; 7 bases are a match to TRBD1. CDR3 size: 14 residues. Trimming removed 7 bases from V and 3 bases from J; junction bases left unmatched: 9. CDR1 and CDR2 (germline): ENHRY, SYGVKD. CDR3: CAINRGTADYEQYF. CDR3 DNA: TGTGCCATCAATAGAGGGACAGCTGACTACGAGCAGTACTTC.

This rearrangement joins TRBV14 to TRBJ2-5; D is perhaps TRBD1 (5 bases). CDR1 SGHDN and CDR2 FVKESK come from the germline V gene. CDR3 size: 14 residues. Deletions cut 1 base from V and 4 bases from J, with 10 bases between. CDR3 DNA: TGTGCCAGCAGCCAAGGCAGGGTTCCAGAGACCCAGTACTTC. Amino acid sequence: CASSQGRVPETQYF.

The gene calls are TRBV28 and TRBJ2-2, with 8 bases fitting TRBD1. The CDR3 covers 17 residues. Per germline, CDR1 MDHEN and CDR2 SYDVKM. V lost 5 bases to trimming and J lost 6 bases; unmatched junction nucleotides: 14. In DNA form, the CDR3 reads TGTGCCAGCAGTCCACTCGGACAGGGTCAGGCAGCCGGGGAGCTGTTTTTT. This encodes CASSPLGQGQAAGELFF.

The chain links TRBV5-1 to TRBJ1-6, with D perhaps TRBD1 (6 bases). The CDR3 sequence is 15 residues long. V was shortened by 5 bases and J by 5 bases, with 14 bases between the two germline ends. From germline, CDR1 is SGHRS and CDR2 YFSETQ. CDR3 in amino acids: CASRGGGGNNSPLHF. As DNA, the CDR3 is TGCGCCAGCAGGGGGGGAGGGGGAAATAATTCACCCCTCCACTTT.

The V call is TRBV18, the J call TRBJ2-1; D might be TRBD2 (5 bases). V dropped 3 bases and J dropped 9 bases, with 12 bases sitting between them. The CDR3 sequence is 13 residues long. Germline V gene data show CDR1 as KGHSH and CDR2 as LQKENI. CDR3 protein: CASSPPGETEQFF. In DNA, the CDR3 is TGTGCCAGCTCACCCCCCGGGGAAACTGAGCAGTTCTTC.

The table lists this clone with a count of one. The chain couples TRBV27 to TRBJ2-3, with 12 bases aligning to TRBD2. The CDR3 runs 16 residues. CDR1 is MNHEY, CDR2 SMNVEV, per germline (reference sequence). The V and J ends lost 3 bases and 8 bases, in that order; junction bases with no gene match: 9. The CDR3 bases are TGTGCCAGCAGTTTCCGACTAGCGGGGGCCTTTGCTACGCAGTATTTT. This encodes CASSFRLAGAFATQYF.

This clone was observed a few times. The gene calls are TRBV7-8 and TRBJ2-5, with 7 bases fitting TRBD1. Per germline, CDR1 SGHVS and CDR2 FQNEAQ. With 4 bases clipped from V and 4 bases from J, the junction kept 6 bases outside the gene matches. This CDR3 has 14 amino acids. DNA of the CDR3: TGTGCCAGCAGCTCGCTGACAGGGACAGAGACCCAGTACTTC. Its translation: CASSSLTGTETQYF.

The chain is built from TRBV7-2 and TRBJ1-5; D is possibly TRBD1 (6 bases). Trimming stripped 4 bases from V and 4 bases from J, with 17 bases between. Germline CDR1 and CDR2: SGHTA and FQGNSA. This CDR3 is 16 amino acids long. CDR3 region: CASSYDATGRNQPQHF. CDR3 DNA sequence: TGTGCCAGCAGCTACGATGCCACAGGGAGAAATCAGCCCCAGCATTTT.

The V call is TRBV28, the J call TRBJ2-7; the match to TRBD2 covers 11 bases. This CDR3 has 15 amino acids. V lost 6 bases and J lost 1; bases outside the gene matches: 5. Germline V gene data show CDR1 as MDHEN and CDR2 as SYDVKM. The CDR3 sequence is CASRTRLAGSYEQYF. For the CDR3, the DNA is TGTGCCAGCAGGACCAGACTAGCGGGGTCCTACGAGCAGTACTTC.

The chain carries TRBV3-1 (or the pseudogene TRBV3-2) and TRBJ2-5; 7 bases align to TRBD1. CDR3 length: 15 amino acids. J gave up 5 bases and V 4 bases, and 10 bases lay outside the gene matches. The germline V gene has CDR1 LGHDT and CDR2 YNNKEL (reference sequence). The CDR3 reads CASSPKGASWETQYF. The CDR3 DNA reads as TGTGCCAGCAGCCCCAAGGGGGCCAGTTGGGAGACCCAGTACTTC.

This chain uses TRBV7-3 with TRBJ1-3, with 10 positions matching TRBD1. With 6 bases clipped from V and 6 bases from J, the junction kept 8 bases outside the gene matches. The CDR3 length is 15 residues. The germline CDR1 and CDR2 sequences are SGHTA and FQGTGA. The chain's CDR3 is CASSLGQGKANTIYF. DNA of the CDR3: TGTGCCAGCAGTTTGGGACAGGGGAAAGCAAACACCATATATTTT.

This rearrangement joins TRBV11-2 to TRBJ2-5, with 7 bases fitting TRBD2. With V trimmed by 5 bases and J by 3 bases, 12 bases remained unmatched. Germline assignment: CDR1 SGHAT and CDR2 FQNNGV. This CDR3 spans 16 amino acids. DNA of the CDR3: TGTGCCAGCAGCCCAGCCGGGACTACAAAAAAAGAGACCCAGTACTTC. This sequence encodes CASSPAGTTKKETQYF.

The chain links TRBV5-5 to TRBJ1-6, with a weak D call TRBD1 (5 bases). The CDR3 covers 15 residues. V shed 4 bases and J shed 7 bases, with 15 bases lying between them. Germline assignment: CDR1 SGHKS and CDR2 YYEKEE (reference sequence). The CDR3 coding sequence is TGTGCCAGCAGCCACAGGACGGACCAAAATTCACCCCTCCACTTT. This sequence encodes CASSHRTDQNSPLHF.

With respect to this clone: Germline is not matched at one junction end, which may reflect a read error. The chain couples TRBV7-7 to TRBJ2-7; TRBD2 is a possible D gene (5 bases). This CDR3 spans 13 amino acids. Per germline, CDR1 SSHAT and CDR2 FNYEAQ (reference sequence). The CDR3 nucleotides read TGTGCTAGCAGCGTAACTAGGGTTGGCGAGCAGTACTTC. Translated, it gives CASSVTRVGEQYF.

In its sample, this clone was seen a few times. The V call is TRBV2, the J call TRBJ1-6; weak D call: TRBD1 (6 bases). V was clipped by 7 bases and J by 3 bases, with 13 bases between them. The CDR3 length is 15 residues. Germline values: CDR1 SNHLY, CDR2 FYNNEI. The CDR3 region is CASKQQGGYNSPLHF. DNA for the CDR3: TGTGCCAGCAAGCAACAGGGTGGCTATAATTCACCCCTCCACTTT.

This rearrangement joins TRBV7-9 to TRBJ1-6; D unclear. V lost 5 bases, J lost 7 bases, and 15 bases lay in between. The CDR3 totals 15 residues. Germline CDR1 and CDR2: SEHNR and FQNEAQ (reference sequence). CDR3 DNA: TGTGCCAGCAGCCCAAGGGCTAGCCAAAATTCACCCCTCCACTTT. As protein: CASSPRASQNSPLHF.

The chain has TRBV4-1 and TRBJ2-7; 10 bases fit TRBD1. This CDR3 contains 17 residues. J was trimmed by 7 bases and V by 1 base; bases with no gene match: 13. Looked up from germline, CDR1 is MGHRA and CDR2 is YSYEKL. CDR3 nucleotides: TGCGCCAGCAGCCAAGGGGTACTGCGGGACAGGGGACCAGAGCAGTACTTC. Translating it yields CASSQGVLRDRGPEQYF.